The 21 T cell receptor beta chains given below trace back to one sample, sequenced in a study of glioma-infiltrating T cells. The iRepertoire nested amplicon-rescue multiplex PCR amplified TCR alpha and beta CDR3s from RNA. Each CDR3 protein gets one entry after TCRdb re-called the multiplex PCR reads with MiXCR. Among about 99,000 distinct CDR3 sequences listed, around 29% were seen once. The sequencing sample was made of glioma tissue, nonneoplastic brain tissue, or PBMCs (not recorded which). The source of these receptors is a human donor with low-grade glioma or glioblastoma, undergoing nonglioma brain surgery, or in good health (not recorded which).

The chain carries TRBV9 and TRBJ1-1, with D possibly matching TRBD1 (6 bases). With 6 bases removed from V and 1 base from J, the gap between germline ends came to 13 bases. Germline-derived CDR1 and CDR2 are SGDLS and YYNGEE. CDR3 length: 14 amino acids. The CDR3 nucleotides are TGTGCCAGCAAATCAGGGGCCTCGAACACTGAAGCTTTCTTT. Translating gives CASKSGASNTEAFF.

This clonotype was recorded many times. The chain combines TRBV20-1 with TRBJ1-5; D call uncertain. Trimming took 1 base from V and 2 from J, leaving 9 bases between them. Germline loops: CDR1 DFQATT, CDR2 SNEGSKA (reference sequence). The length of the CDR3 is 14 residues. DNA for the CDR3: TGCAGTGCTAGAGGGACCTTGGGCAATCAGCCCCAGCATTTT. It yields the protein CSARGTLGNQPQHF.

This clonotype was observed many times. The rearrangement links TRBV6-1 to TRBJ2-3, with 8 positions matching TRBD2. The trim removed 7 bases at V and 1 base at J, leaving 4 bases unmatched. The CDR3 is made up of 14 amino acids. In germline, CDR1 is MNHNS, CDR2 SASEGT. The CDR3: CASTFGGGTDTQYF. DNA of the CDR3: TGTGCCAGCACCTTCGGGGGGGGCACAGATACGCAGTATTTT.

This clonotype was picked up many times. This chain uses TRBV2 with TRBJ2-3; 8 nucleotides match TRBD2. Germline V CDR1 and CDR2: SNHLY, FYNNEI. The V gene end was trimmed by 9 bases and the J gene end by 2 bases; junction bases not matched to a gene: 4. This CDR3 has 13 amino acids. DNA of the CDR3: TGTGCCAGACAGCGGGGGCCCACAGATACGCAGTATTTT. It is translated as CARQRGPTDTQYF.

The table lists this clonotype with a count of one. This may arise from a read error, as a much more abundant clone is one base away. DNA for the CDR3: TGTGCCTGCGGGGGTGGGACAGGGAATCAGCCCCAGCATTTT. It is translated as CACGGGTGNQPQHF. V and J are TRBV27 and TRBJ1-5; TRBD1 agrees at 9 bases. V was clipped by 11 bases and J by 4 bases; unmatched bases: 9. The CDR3 has 14 amino acids. Germline V gives CDR1 MNHEY, CDR2 SMNVEV (reference sequence).

On this clonotype itself: The conserved phenylalanine or tryptophan is not found at the CDR3 terminus, so this likely reflects a read error. Because the CDR3's place on the DNA is in doubt, the DNA is left out and the CDR3 is given as listed by TCRdb. This chain uses TRBV27 with TRBJ1-1; TRBD1 was called by the table and not checked on the DNA. Both ends counted, the CDR3 spans 13 residues. Germline CDR1 reads MNHEY; CDR2 reads SMNVEV (reference sequence). The CDR3 is CASSTTGRTEALS.

This clonotype was observed many times. The genes are TRBV27 and TRBJ2-3; TRBD2 aligns across 10 bases. The J segment lost 1 base and the V segment lost 5 bases, leaving 3 bases of the junction unmatched. The CDR3 covers 15 residues. Germline CDR1 reads MNHEY; CDR2 reads SMNVEV (reference sequence). The chain's CDR3 is CASSETSGGTDTQYF. DNA of the CDR3: TGTGCCAGCAGTGAAACTAGCGGGGGCACAGATACGCAGTATTTT.

This clonotype was observed many times. The chain carries TRBV6-1 and TRBJ2-1, with 8 bases aligning to TRBD2. Germline lookup yields CDR1 MNHNS and CDR2 SASEGT. Trimming removed 5 bases from V and 10 bases from J; junction bases left unmatched: 10. CDR3 length: 14 amino acids. The CDR3: CASSSGGGALEQFF. In DNA, the CDR3 is TGTGCCAGCAGTTCGGGAGGGGGGGCTCTAGAGCAGTTCTTC.

This clonotype was seen ten or more times. Because the CDR3's place on the DNA is in doubt, the DNA is left out and the CDR3 is given as listed by TCRdb. The chain links TRBV28 to TRBJ1-2; the D call TRBD1 from the table was never checked on the DNA. With termini counted, the CDR3 has 13 amino acids. Germline V gene data show CDR1 as MDHEN and CDR2 as SYDVKM. CDR3 sequence: CASSTSSPYGYTF.

Regarding this clonotype: A much larger clonotype is one base distant, so this may be a read error. The chain is built from TRBV6-1 and TRBJ2-2; D gene ambiguous. The length of the CDR3 is 14 residues. The germline CDR1 and CDR2 sequences are MNHNS and SASEGT. Trimming removed 7 bases from V and 0 bases from J, with 9 bases in between. This CDR3 is CASTRLSNTGELFF. The CDR3 bases are TGTGCCAGCACGCGGCTCTCGAACACCGGGGAGCTGTTTTTT.

The sample holds a few counts of this clonotype. The V and J genes are TRBV19 and TRBJ2-2, with D tentatively TRBD2 (6 bases). Germline V gene sequence: CDR1 LNHDA, CDR2 SQIVND (reference sequence). This CDR3 comprises 14 residues. V lost 8 bases to trimming and J lost 3 bases, with 13 bases between them. The CDR3 spells CASCLAEDTGELFF. Written as DNA, the CDR3 is TGTGCCAGTTGTTTAGCGGAAGACACCGGGGAGCTGTTTTTT.

The chain uses TRBV28 and TRBJ2-1; 7 nucleotides match TRBD2. The J segment lost 5 bases and the V segment lost 10 bases, leaving 11 bases of the junction unmatched. Germline values: CDR1 MDHEN, CDR2 SYDVKM. The CDR3 contains 14 residues. As DNA, the CDR3 is TGTGCCATCAGCCCGCGGGGGAAAGACAATGAGCAGTTCTTC. Encoded protein: CAISPRGKDNEQFF.

This clonotype was picked up many times. The chain has TRBV28 and TRBJ2-5; the match to TRBD1 covers 9 bases. CDR3 length: 12 residues. J lost 6 bases, V lost 11 bases, and 7 bases had no gene match. CDR1 MDHEN and CDR2 SYDVKM come from the germline V gene. The chain's CDR3 is CAGGQGMQTQYF. The CDR3 DNA reads TGTGCCGGAGGACAGGGGATGCAGACCCAGTACTTC.

This clonotype was seen ten or more times. The genes are TRBV10-3 and TRBJ2-3; D tentatively reads TRBD1 or TRBD2 (5 bases each). V was clipped by 6 bases and J by 2 bases, with 12 bases between them. Looked up from germline, CDR1 is ENHRY and CDR2 is SYGVKD. This CDR3 region has 14 residues. CDR3 in DNA: TGTGCCATCAGGGGGGATGTACTCACAGATACGCAGTATTTT. Its translation: CAIRGDVLTDTQYF.

This clonotype was seen many times. V and J are TRBV6-2 or TRBV6-3 and TRBJ1-1; 10 bases fit TRBD1. The length of the CDR3 is 16 residues. Trimming cost V 3 bases and J 2 bases; bases outside gene matches: 6. CDR1 and CDR2 from the germline V gene are MNHEY and SVGEGT. CDR3 DNA: TGTGCCAGCAGTTATTCGGGACAGGGGAGCAACACTGAAGCTTTCTTT. Amino acids: CASSYSGQGSNTEAFF.

In its sample, this clonotype was seen a few times. This chain connects TRBV7-9 to TRBJ1-3, with 7 bases identical to TRBD1. The length of the CDR3 is 16 residues. V lost 3 bases to trimming and J lost 2 bases; unmatched junction nucleotides: 7. Germline V gene data show CDR1 as SEHNR and CDR2 as FQNEAQ (reference sequence). Here the CDR3 reads CASSLSTGSPGNTIYF. CDR3 sequence (DNA): TGTGCCAGCAGCTTGTCGACAGGGAGCCCTGGAAACACCATATATTTT. The whole variable domain, remainder taken from reference TRBV7-9 and TRBJ1-3, is DTGVSQNPRHKITKRGQNVTFRCDPISEHNRLYWYRQTLGQGPEFLTYFQNEAQLEKSRLLSDRFSAERPKGSFSTLEIQRTEQGDSAMYLCASSLSTGSPGNTIYFGEGSWLTVV.

The chain links TRBV29-1 to TRBJ2-3, with D perhaps being TRBD1 or TRBD2 (5 bases each). V lost 4 bases and J lost 0, with 14 bases in between. The germline V gene has CDR1 SQVTM and CDR2 ANQGSEA. This CDR3 spans 15 amino acids. The CDR3 here is CSVVWGSHSTDTQYF. As DNA, the CDR3 is TGCAGCGTTGTCTGGGGGTCTCACAGCACAGATACGCAGTATTTT.

This clonotype showed up just a few times. The chain has TRBV4-3 and TRBJ2-2; D remains unclear. The CDR3 length is 16 residues. Germline CDR1 reads LGHNA; CDR2 reads YSLEER. V lost 0 bases, J lost 5 bases, and 13 bases lay in between. CDR3 loop: CASSQEKDLVTGELFF. In nucleotides, the CDR3 is TGCGCCAGCAGCCAAGAAAAGGATCTGGTGACCGGGGAGCTGTTTTTT.

Notes on this clonotype: Possible read error: a much larger clone is one base away. V and J are TRBV7-2 and TRBJ2-1; 9 bases fit TRBD2. V lost 5 bases, J lost 4 bases, and 6 bases stayed unmatched. CDR1 SGHTA and CDR2 FQGNSA come from the germline V gene. The CDR3 covers 15 residues. The CDR3 loop reads CASSPLSGGYNEQFF. The DNA of the CDR3 is TGTGCCAGCAGCCCCCTAAGCGGGGGGTACAATGAGCAGTTCTTC. Combining the CDR3 with reference TRBV7-2 and TRBJ2-1 gives the whole variable domain GAGVSQSPSNKVTEKGKDVELRCDPISGHTALYWYRQSLGQGLEFLIYFQGNSAPDKSGLPSDRFSAERTGGSVSTLTIQRTQQEDSAVYLCASSPLSGGYNEQFFGPGTRLTVL.

Comments on this clonotype: One end of the junction is discordant with germline, which a read error may explain. The chain recombines TRBV6-1 with TRBJ1-1; D not resolved. There are 13 residues in the CDR3. Germline V lookup: CDR1 MNHNS, CDR2 SASEGT. CDR3 DNA: TGCGCCAGCATTCCGCCCAGGACCCGTGGGGCTTTCTTT. As protein: CASIPPRTRGAFF.

This rearrangement joins TRBV13 to TRBJ1-2, with 7 positions matching TRBD1. There are 16 residues in the CDR3. Looked up from germline, CDR1 is PRHDT and CDR2 is FYEKMQ (reference sequence). J lost 5 bases, V lost 0 bases, and 9 bases had no gene match. The CDR3 loop reads CASSLGRQGAWYGYTF. Here the CDR3 DNA reads TGTGCCAGCAGCTTAGGAAGACAGGGAGCGTGGTATGGCTACACCTTC.